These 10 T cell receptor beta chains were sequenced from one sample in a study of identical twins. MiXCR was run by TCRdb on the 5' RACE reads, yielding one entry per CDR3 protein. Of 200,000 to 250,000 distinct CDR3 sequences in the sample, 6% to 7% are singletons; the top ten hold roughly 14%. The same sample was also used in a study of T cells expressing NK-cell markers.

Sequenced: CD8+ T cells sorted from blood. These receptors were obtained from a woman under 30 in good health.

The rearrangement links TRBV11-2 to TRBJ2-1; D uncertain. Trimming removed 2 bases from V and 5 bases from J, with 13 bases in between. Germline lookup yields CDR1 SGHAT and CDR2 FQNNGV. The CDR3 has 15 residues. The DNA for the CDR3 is TGTGCCAGCAGCTTAATGGGTAACTACAACAATGAGCAGTTCTTC. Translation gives CASSLMGNYNNEQFF.

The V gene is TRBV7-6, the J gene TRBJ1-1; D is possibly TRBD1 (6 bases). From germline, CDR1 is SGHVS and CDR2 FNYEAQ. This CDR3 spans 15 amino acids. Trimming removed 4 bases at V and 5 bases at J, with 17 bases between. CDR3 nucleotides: TGTGCCAGCAGCTCCCTCCTAAGGGGGTTAACTGAAGCTTTCTTT. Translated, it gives CASSSLLRGLTEAFF.

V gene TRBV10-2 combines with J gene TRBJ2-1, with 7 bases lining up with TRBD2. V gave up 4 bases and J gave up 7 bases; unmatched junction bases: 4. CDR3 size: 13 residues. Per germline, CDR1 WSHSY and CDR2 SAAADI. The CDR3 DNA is TGCGCCAGCAGTGGACTAGCTTTGAATGAGCAGTTCTTC. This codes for CASSGLALNEQFF.

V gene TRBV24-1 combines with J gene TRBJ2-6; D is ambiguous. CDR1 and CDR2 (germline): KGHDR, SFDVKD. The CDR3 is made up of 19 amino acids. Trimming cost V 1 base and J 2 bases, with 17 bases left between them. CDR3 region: CATSDFLRHVSPGANVLTF. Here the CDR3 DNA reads TGTGCCACCAGTGATTTCTTGAGACATGTCTCCCCTGGGGCCAACGTCCTGACTTTC.

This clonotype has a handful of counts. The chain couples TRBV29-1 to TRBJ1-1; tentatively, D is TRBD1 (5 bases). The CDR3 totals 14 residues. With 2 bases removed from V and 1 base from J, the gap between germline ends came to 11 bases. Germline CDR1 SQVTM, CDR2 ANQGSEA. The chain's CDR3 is CSVENAGRNTEAFF. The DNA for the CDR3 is TGCAGCGTTGAAAATGCAGGGCGGAACACTGAAGCTTTCTTT.

CDR3 in amino acids: CAWSEVAGEQFF. CDR3 nucleotides: TGTGCCTGGAGTGAGGTGGCCGGTGAGCAGTTCTTC. V and J are TRBV30 and TRBJ2-1; D gene unclear. This CDR3 is built from 12 residues. V was trimmed by 1 base and J by 9 bases, leaving 10 bases between them. Germline assignment: CDR1 GTSNPN and CDR2 SVGIG (reference sequence).

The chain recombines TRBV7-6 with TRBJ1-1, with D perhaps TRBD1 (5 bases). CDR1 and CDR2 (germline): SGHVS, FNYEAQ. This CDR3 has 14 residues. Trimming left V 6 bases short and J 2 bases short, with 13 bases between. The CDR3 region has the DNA TGTGCCAGCAGTTTGACAGACAAAAACACTGAAGCTTTCTTT. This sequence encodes CASSLTDKNTEAFF.

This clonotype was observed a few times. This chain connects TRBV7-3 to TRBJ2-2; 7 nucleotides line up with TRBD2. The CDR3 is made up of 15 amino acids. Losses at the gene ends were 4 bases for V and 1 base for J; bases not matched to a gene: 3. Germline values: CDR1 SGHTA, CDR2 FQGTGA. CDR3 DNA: TGTGCCAGCAGCTCTGGGGGGGGGAACACCGGGGAGCTGTTTTTT. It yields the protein CASSSGGGNTGELFF.

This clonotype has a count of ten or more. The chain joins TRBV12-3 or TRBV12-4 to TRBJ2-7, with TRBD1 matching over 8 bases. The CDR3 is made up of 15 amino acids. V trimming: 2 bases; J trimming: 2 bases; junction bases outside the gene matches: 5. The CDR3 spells CASSLSGQGTYEQYF. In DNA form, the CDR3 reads TGTGCCAGCAGTTTATCAGGACAGGGCACCTACGAGCAGTACTTC.

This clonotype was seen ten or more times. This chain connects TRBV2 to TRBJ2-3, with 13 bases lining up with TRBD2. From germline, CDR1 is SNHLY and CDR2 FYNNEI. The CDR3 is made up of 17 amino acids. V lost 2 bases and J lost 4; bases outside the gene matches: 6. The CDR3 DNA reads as TGTGCCAGCAGTGAAACTAGCGGGGGGGCGGAGCCAGATACGCAGTATTTT. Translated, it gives CASSETSGGAEPDTQYF.